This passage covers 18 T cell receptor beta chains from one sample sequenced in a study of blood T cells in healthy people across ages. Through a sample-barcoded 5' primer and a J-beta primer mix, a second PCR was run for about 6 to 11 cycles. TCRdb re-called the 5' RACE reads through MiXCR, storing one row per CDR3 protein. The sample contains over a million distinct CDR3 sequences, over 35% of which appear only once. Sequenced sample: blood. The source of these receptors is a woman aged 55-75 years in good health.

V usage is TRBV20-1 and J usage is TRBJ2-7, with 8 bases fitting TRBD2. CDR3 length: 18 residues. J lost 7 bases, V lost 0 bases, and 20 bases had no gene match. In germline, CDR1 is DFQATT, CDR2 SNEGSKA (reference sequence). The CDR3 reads CSARDPDYNGRAPNEQYF. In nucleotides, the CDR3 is TGCAGTGCTAGAGACCCCGACTATAACGGGAGGGCCCCTAATGAGCAGTACTTC.

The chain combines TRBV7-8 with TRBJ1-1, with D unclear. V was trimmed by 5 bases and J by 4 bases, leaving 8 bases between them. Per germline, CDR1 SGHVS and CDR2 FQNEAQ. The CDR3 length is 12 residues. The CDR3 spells CASSQTSTEAFF. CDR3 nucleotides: TGTGCCAGCAGCCAGACTTCCACTGAAGCTTTCTTT. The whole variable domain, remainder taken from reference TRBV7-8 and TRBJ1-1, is GAGVSQSPRYKVAKRGQDVALRCDPISGHVSLFWYQQALGQGPEFLTYFQNEAQLDKSGLPSDRFFAERPEGSVSTLKIQRTQQEDSAVYLCASSQTSTEAFFGQGTRLTVV.

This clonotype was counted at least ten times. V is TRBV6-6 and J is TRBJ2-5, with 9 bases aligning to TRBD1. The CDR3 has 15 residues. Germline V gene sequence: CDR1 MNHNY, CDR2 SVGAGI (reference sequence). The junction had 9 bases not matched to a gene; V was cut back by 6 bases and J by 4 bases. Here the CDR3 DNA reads TGTGCCAGCAGCCTGGGACAGGGATTGGGAGAGACCCAGTACTTC. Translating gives CASSLGQGLGETQYF.

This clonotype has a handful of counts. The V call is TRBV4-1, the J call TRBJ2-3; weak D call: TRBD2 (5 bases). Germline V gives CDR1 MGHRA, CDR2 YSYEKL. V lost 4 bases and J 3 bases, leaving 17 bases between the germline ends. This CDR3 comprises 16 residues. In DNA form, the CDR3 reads TGCGCCAGCAGCCTTCAACTGCGGGCCCCAACAGATACGCAGTATTTT. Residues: CASSLQLRAPTDTQYF.

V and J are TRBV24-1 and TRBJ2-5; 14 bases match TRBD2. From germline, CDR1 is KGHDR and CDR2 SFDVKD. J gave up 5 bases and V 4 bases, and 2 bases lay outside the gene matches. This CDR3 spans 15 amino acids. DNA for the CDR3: TGTGCCACCAGTGAAGGGACTAGCGGGAGTGAGACCCAGTACTTC. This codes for CATSEGTSGSETQYF.

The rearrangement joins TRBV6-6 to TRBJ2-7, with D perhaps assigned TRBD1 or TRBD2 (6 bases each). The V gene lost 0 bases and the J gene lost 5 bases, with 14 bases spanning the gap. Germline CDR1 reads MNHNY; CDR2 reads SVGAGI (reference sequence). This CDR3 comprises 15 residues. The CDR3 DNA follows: TGTGCCAGCAGTTACTCACAGGGAGGTCGGAACGAGCAGTACTTC. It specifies CASSYSQGGRNEQYF.

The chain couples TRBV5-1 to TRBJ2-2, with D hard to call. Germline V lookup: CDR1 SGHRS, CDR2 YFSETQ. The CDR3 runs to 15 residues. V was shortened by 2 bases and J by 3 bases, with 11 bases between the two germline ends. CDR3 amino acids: CASSLDGSHTGELFF. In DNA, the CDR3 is TGCGCCAGCAGCTTAGATGGGTCGCACACCGGGGAGCTGTTTTTT.

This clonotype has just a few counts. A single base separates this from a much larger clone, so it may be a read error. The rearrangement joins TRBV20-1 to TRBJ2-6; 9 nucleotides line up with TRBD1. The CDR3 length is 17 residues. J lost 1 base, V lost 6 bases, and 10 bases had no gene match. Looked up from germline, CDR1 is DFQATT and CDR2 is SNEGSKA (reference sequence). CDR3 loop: CSAEPDRGLSGANVLTF. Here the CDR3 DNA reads TGCAGTGCCGAACCGGACAGGGGACTTTCTGGGGCCAACGTCCTGACTTTC.

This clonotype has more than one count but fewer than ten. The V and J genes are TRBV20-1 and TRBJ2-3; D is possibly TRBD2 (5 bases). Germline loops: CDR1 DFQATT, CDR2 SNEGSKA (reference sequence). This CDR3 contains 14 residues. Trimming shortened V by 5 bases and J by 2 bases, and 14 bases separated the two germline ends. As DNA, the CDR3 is TGCAGTGCTCCCTTGGCTAGCCCCACAGATACGCAGTATTTT. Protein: CSAPLASPTDTQYF.

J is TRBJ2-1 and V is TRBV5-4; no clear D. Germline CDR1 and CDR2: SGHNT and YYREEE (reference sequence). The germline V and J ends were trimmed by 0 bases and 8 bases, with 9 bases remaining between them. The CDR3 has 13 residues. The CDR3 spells CASSLVRVHEQFF. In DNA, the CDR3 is TGTGCCAGCAGCTTGGTTCGGGTCCATGAGCAGTTCTTC.

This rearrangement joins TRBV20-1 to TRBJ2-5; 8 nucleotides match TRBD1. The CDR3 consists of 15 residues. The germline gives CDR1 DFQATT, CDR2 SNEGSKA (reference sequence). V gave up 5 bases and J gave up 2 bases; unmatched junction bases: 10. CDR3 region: CSAVSGQGYQETQYF. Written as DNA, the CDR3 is TGCAGTGCTGTAAGTGGACAGGGTTATCAAGAGACCCAGTACTTC.

CDR3 coding DNA: TGCGCCAGCAGCTTGGGGGCCGGGATCTATGGCTACACCTTC. Encoded protein: CASSLGAGIYGYTF. This chain connects TRBV5-1 to TRBJ1-2; D is ambiguous. The V and J ends lost 0 bases and 4 bases respectively, with 10 bases between them. Germline lookup yields CDR1 SGHRS and CDR2 YFSETQ. This CDR3 spans 14 amino acids.

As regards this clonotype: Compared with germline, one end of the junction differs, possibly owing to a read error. The CDR3 region is CASSARTGEKSGHTF. The CDR3 region has the DNA TGTGCCAGCAGCGCCCGAACAGGGGAAAAGAGTGGCCACACCTTC. This chain connects TRBV9 to TRBJ1-2; 7 nucleotides agree with TRBD1. The germline gives CDR1 SGDLS, CDR2 YYNGEE. This CDR3 is built from 15 residues.

This CDR3 is CAISGLAGPLQNNEQFF. CDR3 DNA sequence: TGTGCCATCAGCGGACTAGCGGGACCTTTGCAGAACAATGAGCAGTTCTTC. The V call is TRBV10-3, the J call TRBJ2-1, with 12 bases lining up with TRBD2. The length of the CDR3 is 17 residues. Looked up from germline, CDR1 is ENHRY and CDR2 is SYGVKD. The V segment lost 6 bases and the J segment 5 bases; nucleotides outside the gene matches: 11.

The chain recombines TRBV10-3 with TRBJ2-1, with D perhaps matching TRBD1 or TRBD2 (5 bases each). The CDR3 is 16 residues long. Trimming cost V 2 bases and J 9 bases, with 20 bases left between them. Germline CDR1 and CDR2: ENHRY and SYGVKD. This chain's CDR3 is CAISEPRGEAVSEQFF. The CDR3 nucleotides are TGTGCCATCAGTGAGCCCCGAGGGGAAGCGGTCAGTGAGCAGTTCTTC.

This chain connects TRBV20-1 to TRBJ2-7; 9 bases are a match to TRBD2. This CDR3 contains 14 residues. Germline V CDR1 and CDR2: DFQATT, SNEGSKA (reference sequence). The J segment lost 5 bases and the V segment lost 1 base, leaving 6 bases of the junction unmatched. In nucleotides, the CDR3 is TGCAGTGCTAGAGGAGGTCTAGCGGGAAACGAGCAGTACTTC. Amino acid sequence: CSARGGLAGNEQYF.

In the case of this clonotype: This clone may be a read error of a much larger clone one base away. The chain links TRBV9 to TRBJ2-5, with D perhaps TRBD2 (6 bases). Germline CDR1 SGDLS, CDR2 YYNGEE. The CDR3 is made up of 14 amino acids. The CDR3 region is CVSSPRSEGETQYF. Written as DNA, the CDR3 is TGTGTCAGCAGCCCCCGGTCGGAGGGAGAGACCCAGTACTTC.

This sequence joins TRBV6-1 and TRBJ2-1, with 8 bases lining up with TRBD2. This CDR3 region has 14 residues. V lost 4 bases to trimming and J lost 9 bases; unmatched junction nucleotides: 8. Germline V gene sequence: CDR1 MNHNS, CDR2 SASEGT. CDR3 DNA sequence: TGTGCCAGCAGTGTAGCGGGATCAAGTGGTGAGCAGTTCTTC. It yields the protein CASSVAGSSGEQFF.